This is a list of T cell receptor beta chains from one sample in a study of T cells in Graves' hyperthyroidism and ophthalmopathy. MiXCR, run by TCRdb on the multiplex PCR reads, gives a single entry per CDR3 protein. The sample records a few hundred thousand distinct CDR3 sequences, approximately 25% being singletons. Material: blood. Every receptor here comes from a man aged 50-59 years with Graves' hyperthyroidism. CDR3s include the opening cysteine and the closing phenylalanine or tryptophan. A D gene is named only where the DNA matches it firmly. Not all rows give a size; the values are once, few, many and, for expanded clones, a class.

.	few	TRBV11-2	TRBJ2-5	CASRWEGGIQETQYF	TGTGCCAGCAGGTGGGAGGGGGGAATCCAAGAGACCCAGTACTTC
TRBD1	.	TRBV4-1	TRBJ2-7	CASSQGHRDSPYEQYF	TGCGCCAGCAGCCAAGGCCACCGGGACAGTCCCTACGAGCAGTACTTC
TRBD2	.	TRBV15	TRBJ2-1	CATSRDLLAGEVEQFF	TGTGCCACCAGCAGAGATTTGCTAGCGGGAGAGGTTGAGCAGTTCTTC
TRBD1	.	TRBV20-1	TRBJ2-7	CSAPDRGVSSYEQYF	TGCAGTGCCCCGGACAGGGGCGTGAGCTCCTACGAGCAGTACTTC
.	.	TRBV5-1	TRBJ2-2	CASSVAVADTGELFF	TGCGCCAGCAGCGTGGCGGTAGCGGACACCGGGGAGCTGTTTTTT
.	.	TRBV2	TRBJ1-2	CASSERPTTYGYTF	TGTGCCAGCAGTGAAAGACCGACCACTTATGGCTACACCTTC
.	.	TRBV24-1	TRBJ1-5	CATSSSNSGDNQPQHF	TGTGCCACCAGTTCTTCCAACAGCGGAGACAATCAGCCCCAGCATTTT
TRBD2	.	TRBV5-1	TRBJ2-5	CASSSHLTSGSLETQYF	TGCGCCAGCAGCTCACACCTGACTAGCGGGAGCTTAGAGACCCAGTACTTC
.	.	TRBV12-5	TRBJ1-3	CASGLVLGGGSGDTIYF	TGTGCTAGTGGTTTGGTACTGGGGGGAGGCTCTGGAGACACCATATATTTT
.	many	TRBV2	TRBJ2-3	CASSGGPDTQYF	TGTGCCAGCAGTGGCGGGCCGGATACGCAGTATTTT
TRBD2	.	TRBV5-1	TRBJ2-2	CASSSLAGKTGELFF	TGCGCCAGCAGCTCACTAGCGGGGAAAACCGGGGAGCTGTTTTTT
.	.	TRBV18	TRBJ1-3	CASSPRKRGNGNTIYF	TGTGCCAGCTCACCACGGAAGAGGGGAAATGGAAACACCATATATTTT
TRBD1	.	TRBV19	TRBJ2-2	CASKRQGTNTGELFF	TGTGCCAGTAAAAGACAGGGTACGAACACCGGGGAGCTGTTTTTT
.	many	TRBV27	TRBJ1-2	CASSLGQGNGYTF	TGTGCCAGCAGTTTAGGGCAGGGCAATGGCTACACCTTC
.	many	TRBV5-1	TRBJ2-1	CASRPFSDGTEQFF	TGCGCCAGCAGGCCCTTTTCGGACGGGACAGAGCAGTTCTTC
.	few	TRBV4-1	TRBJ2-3	CASSQEGGPLDTQYF	TGCGCCAGCAGCCAAGAGGGTGGACCTTTGGATACGCAGTATTTT
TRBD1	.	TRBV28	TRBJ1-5	CASSFLGQGGKPQHF	TGTGCCAGCAGTTTCCTAGGACAGGGGGGAAAGCCCCAGCATTTT
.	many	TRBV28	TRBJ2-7	CASSLKLPYEQYF	TGTGCCAGCAGTTTAAAACTCCCCTACGAGCAGTACTTC
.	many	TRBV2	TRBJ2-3	CASSVYDTQYF	TGTGCCAGCAGTGTGTACGATACGCAGTATTTT
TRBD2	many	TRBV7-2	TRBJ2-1	CASSFRSGIGYNEQFF	TGTGCCAGCAGCTTTCGGAGCGGGATCGGCTACAATGAGCAGTTCTTC
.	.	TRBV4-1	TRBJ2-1	CASSQESSGQYNEQFF	TGCGCCAGCAGCCAAGAATCCAGCGGGCAGTACAATGAGCAGTTCTTC
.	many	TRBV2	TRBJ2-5	CASSARWQTQYF	TGTGCCAGCAGTGCCCGGTGGCAGACCCAGTACTTC
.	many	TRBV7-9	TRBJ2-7	CASSPTARSYEQYF	TGTGCCAGCAGCCCGACAGCCCGATCCTACGAGCAGTACTTC
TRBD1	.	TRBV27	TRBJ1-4	CASSLRQGDEKLFF	TGTGCCAGCAGTTTACGGCAGGGGGACGAAAAACTGTTTTTT
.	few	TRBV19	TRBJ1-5	CASSRGTQPQHF	TGTGCCAGTAGTCGCGGGACTCAGCCCCAGCATTTT
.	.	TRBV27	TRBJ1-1	CASIPRRGLGTEAFF	TGTGCCAGCATCCCCCGGAGGGGCCTTGGCACTGAAGCTTTCTTT
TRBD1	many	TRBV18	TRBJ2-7	CASSGDRNSYEQYF	TGTGCCAGCTCAGGGGACAGAAACTCCTACGAGCAGTACTTC
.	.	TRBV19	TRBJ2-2	CASSIQPSGELFF	TGTGCCAGTAGTATACAACCAAGCGGGGAGCTGTTTTTT
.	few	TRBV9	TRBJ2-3	CASTRGPTDTQYF	TGTGCCAGCACTCGCGGACCCACAGATACGCAGTATTTT
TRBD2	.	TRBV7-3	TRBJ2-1	CASSLTFTSGRRNEQFF	TGTGCCAGCAGCTTAACGTTTACTAGCGGGAGGAGGAATGAGCAGTTCTTC
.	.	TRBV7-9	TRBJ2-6	CASSQPGPFKAGANVLTF	TGTGCCAGCAGCCAACCGGGCCCATTCAAGGCTGGGGCCAACGTCCTGACTTTC
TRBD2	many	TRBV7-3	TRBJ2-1	CASSLGLAGSHEQFF	TGTGCCAGCAGCTTAGGACTAGCGGGATCTCATGAGCAGTTCTTC
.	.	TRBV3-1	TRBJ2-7	CASSQDSTDAYEQYF	TGTGCCAGCAGCCAAGATTCGACGGACGCCTACGAGCAGTACTTC
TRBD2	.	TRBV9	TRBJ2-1	CASSVSGRVMLSEQFF	TGTGCCAGCAGCGTAAGCGGGAGGGTTATGTTGAGTGAGCAGTTCTTC
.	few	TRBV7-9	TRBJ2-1	CASSPTLQGQEQFF	TGTGCCAGCAGTCCCACACTACAGGGTCAGGAGCAGTTCTTC